Each of the 5 T cell receptor beta chains below was sequenced from the same sample in a study of blood T cell repertoires in COVID-19. The repertoire was sequenced with immunoSEQ multiplex PCR; TCRdb's copy has only in-frame clones and lacks some. The sample contains over 200,000 clones, around four fifths of which appear only once. Sequencing was performed on peripheral blood. These receptors were taken from a middle-aged man with active or convalescent COVID-19.

The rearrangement links TRBV7-3 to TRBJ2-2, with no clear D. The CDR3 consists of 13 residues. From germline, CDR1 is SGHTA and CDR2 FQGTGA. The ends were cut back, 5 bases at V and 0 bases at J, with 4 bases in the middle. CDR3 residues: CASSDTNTGELFF. DNA for the CDR3: TGTGCCAGCAGCGACACGAACACCGGGGAGCTGTTTTTT.

V and J are TRBV5-1 and TRBJ2-7; D might be TRBD2 (5 bases). Germline CDR1 reads SGHRS; CDR2 reads YFSETQ. The CDR3 is 14 amino acids. V lost 4 bases to trimming and J lost 7 bases, with 18 bases between them. For the CDR3, the DNA is TGCGCCAGCAGCCTCGATGAGGGCCCATGGGAGCAGTACTTC. Its translation is CASSLDEGPWEQYF.

The chain recombines TRBV30 with TRBJ2-5, with no clear D. CDR3 length: 12 amino acids. V dropped 2 bases and J dropped 5 bases, with 9 bases sitting between them. CDR1 and CDR2 (germline): GTSNPN, SVGIG (reference sequence). The CDR3 loop reads CAWSPMSETQYF. CDR3 coding DNA: TGTGCCTGGAGTCCTATGTCGGAGACCCAGTACTTC.

The V call is TRBV27, the J call TRBJ2-6, with 8 nucleotides matching TRBD2. CDR3 size: 17 residues. Germline values: CDR1 MNHEY, CDR2 SMNVEV (reference sequence). Trimming took 3 bases from V and 2 from J; bases not matched to a gene: 6. The DNA for the CDR3 is TGTGCCAGCAGTTTCCTAGCGGGCCGAGCTGGGGCCAACGTCCTGACTTTC. This translates into CASSFLAGRAGANVLTF.

J is TRBJ1-4 and V is TRBV12-3 or TRBV12-4; no clear D gene. The CDR3 runs 12 residues. The germline V and J ends were trimmed by 5 bases and 10 bases, with 11 bases remaining between them. This CDR3 reads CASSASIGKLFF. The CDR3 DNA is TGTGCCAGCAGTGCCTCTATCGGAAAACTGTTTTTT.